This TCR beta chain stems from a study of cytomegalovirus exposure and HLA in healthy donors. Per the germline V gene, CDR1 is MDHEN and CDR2 is SYDVKM. The V gene end was trimmed by 4 bases and the J gene end by 3 bases; junction bases not matched to a gene: 7. The CDR3 has 15 residues. TCRdb's copy holds only in-frame clones and misses some; the assay was immunoSEQ multiplex PCR. The sample lists 200,000 to 250,000 clones; about 90% were seen once. This clone was seen only once. Separate from the 666-subject first cohort was the approximately 130-subject validation cohort, to which the donors belonged.

The receptor comes from a man between 18 and 35 years old in good health and CMV-seropositive. V usage is TRBV28 and J usage is TRBJ2-7, with 9 positions matching TRBD1. Sequencing input: PBMCs. CDR3 in amino acids: CASSSGTGLHYEQYF. CDR3 in DNA: TGTGCCAGCAGTTCAGGGACAGGGCTGCACTACGAGCAGTACTTC.